The rows below give T cell receptor beta chains drawn from one sample of a study of patients and donors after allogeneic stem cell transplantation. TCRdb processed the RT-PCR reads anew with MiXCR; each CDR3 protein has one entry. The sample records roughly 26,000 distinct CDR3 sequences, about 8% being singletons. The sequenced sample consisted of blood, either unsorted or a sorted T cell fraction (not recorded which). The receptors originated from a human donor who was either an allogeneic HSCT recipient or a stem cell or donor lymphocyte infusion donor (not recorded which). It is not recorded whose cells these are; they may come from a transplant donor. Both conserved end residues are part of each CDR3.

TRBV9 | CASSVDVGRQFF
TRBV24-1 | CATSDSIGNEQFF
TRBV24-1 | CATSDPGQWQETQYF
TRBV20-1 | CSAQASGQGAKDTQYF
TRBV20-1 | CSASFLETSGGNEQFF
TRBV2 | CASARGNANSPLHF
TRBV19 | CASSTTGDGNTIYF
TRBV13 | CASSLRGSGQGGQETQYF
TRBV7-9 | CASSLGLGAHEKLFF
TRBV7-9 | CASSPRTRNTEAFF
TRBV5-5 | CASSLDRANTEAFF
TRBV28 | CASSPPRGGRSYNEQFF
TRBV5-8 | CASSLGGGLLGYTF
TRBV20-1 | CSARSYRTNYEQYF
TRBV2 | CASSPRRAGGEKLFF
TRBV28 | CASSLVGIYEQYF
TRBV4-2 | CATSNKREETQYF
TRBV9 | CASSVAAGDTEAFF
TRBV19 | CASREGSEQYF
TRBV3-1 | CASNLRQKDTEAFF
TRBV7-7 | CASSLGGLHTGELFF
TRBV20-1 | CSASRVRTEAFF
TRBV25-1 | CASSETSGSYEQYF
TRBV7-9 | CASSLRPGAADTGELFF
TRBV7-9 | CASSFNHRSGYTF
TRBV7-8 | CASSLMPDTEAFF
TRBV27 | CASSPTGTGVYGYTF
TRBV11-2 | CASSSNKETQYF
TRBV12-3/TRBV12-4 | CASTGGTSGESSYNEQFF
TRBV5-1 | CASSLAGQKTYGYTF
TRBV29-1 | CSVGWEGTEAFF
TRBV3-1 | CASSQSLEILYTEAFF
TRBV20-1 | CSARRGQSSYNEQFF
TRBV27 | CASSHPTPFEGDEQFF
TRBV20-1 | CSAGTSGKQETQYF